The clone carrying this T cell receptor beta chain was picked up a small number of times. These data come from a study of early T cells in non-severe SARS-CoV-2 infection. TCRdb itself ran the 5' RACE reads through MiXCR, one entry per CDR3 protein. Among some 57,000 distinct CDR3 sequences listed, 11% were seen once. CDR3 length: 14 residues. Germline V gene lookup returns CDR1 SNHLY and CDR2 FYNNEI. The V and J ends lost 6 bases and 2 bases, in that order; junction bases with no gene match: 3. The sample taken for sequencing was whole blood. The chain recombines TRBV2 with TRBJ1-5; 8 bases map to TRBD1. This clonotype was sampled from an adult who was a healthcare worker with PCR-confirmed SARS-CoV-2 infection or an uninfected control (not recorded which). The chain's CDR3 is CASSTGQGNQPQHF. The CDR3 DNA reads as TGTGCCAGCAGCACGGGACAGGGCAATCAGCCCCAGCATTTT.